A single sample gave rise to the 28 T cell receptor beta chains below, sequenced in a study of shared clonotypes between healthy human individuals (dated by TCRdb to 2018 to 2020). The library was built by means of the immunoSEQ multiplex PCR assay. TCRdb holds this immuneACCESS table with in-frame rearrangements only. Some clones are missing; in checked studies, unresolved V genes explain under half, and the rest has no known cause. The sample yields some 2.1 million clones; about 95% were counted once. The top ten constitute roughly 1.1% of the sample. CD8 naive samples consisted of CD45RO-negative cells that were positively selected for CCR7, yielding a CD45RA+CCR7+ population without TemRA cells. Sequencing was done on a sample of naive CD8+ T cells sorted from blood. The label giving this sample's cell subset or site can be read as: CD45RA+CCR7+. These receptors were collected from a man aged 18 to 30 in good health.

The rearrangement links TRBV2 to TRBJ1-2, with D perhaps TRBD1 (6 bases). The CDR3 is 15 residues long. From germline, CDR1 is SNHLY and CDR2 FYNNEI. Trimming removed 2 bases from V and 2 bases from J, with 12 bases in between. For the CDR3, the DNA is TGTGCCAGCAGTGAAAACAGGGTAATAAACTATGGCTACACCTTC. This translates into CASSENRVINYGYTF.

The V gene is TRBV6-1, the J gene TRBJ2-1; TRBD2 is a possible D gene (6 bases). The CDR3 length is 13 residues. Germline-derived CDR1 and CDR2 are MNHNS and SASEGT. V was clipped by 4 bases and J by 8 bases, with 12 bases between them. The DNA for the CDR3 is TGTGCCAGCAGTGTCAGGAGGGGCGATGAGCAGTTCTTC. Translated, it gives CASSVRRGDEQFF.

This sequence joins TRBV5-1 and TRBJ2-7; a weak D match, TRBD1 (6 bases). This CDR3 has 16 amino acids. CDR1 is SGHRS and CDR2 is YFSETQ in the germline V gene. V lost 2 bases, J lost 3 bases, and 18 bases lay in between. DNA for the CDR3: TGCGCCAGCAGCTTCGAGAGACAGGCGTTACGCTACGAGCAGTACTTC. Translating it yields CASSFERQALRYEQYF. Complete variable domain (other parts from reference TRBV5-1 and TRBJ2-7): KAGVTQTPRYLIKTRGQQVTLSCSPISGHRSVSWYQQTPGQGLQFLFEYFSETQRNKGNFPGRFSGRQFSNSRSEMNVSTLELGDSALYLCASSFERQALRYEQYFGPGTRLTVT.

The CDR3 reads CASSQSAPRREKLFF. In nucleotides, the CDR3 is TGTGCCAGCAGCCAATCGGCACCCCGACGAGAAAAACTGTTTTTT. This chain connects TRBV16 to TRBJ1-4, with D unresolved. Per the germline V gene, CDR1 is KGHSY and CDR2 is FQNENV. V lost 0 bases and J lost 8, with 13 bases in between. The CDR3 length is 15 residues.

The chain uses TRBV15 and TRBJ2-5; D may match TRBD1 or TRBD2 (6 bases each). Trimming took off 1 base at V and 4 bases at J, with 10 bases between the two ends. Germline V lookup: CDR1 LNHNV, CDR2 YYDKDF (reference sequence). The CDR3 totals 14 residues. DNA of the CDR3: TGTGCCACCAGCAGAGGGGGGGCTCTAGAGACCCAGTACTTC. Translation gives CATSRGGALETQYF.

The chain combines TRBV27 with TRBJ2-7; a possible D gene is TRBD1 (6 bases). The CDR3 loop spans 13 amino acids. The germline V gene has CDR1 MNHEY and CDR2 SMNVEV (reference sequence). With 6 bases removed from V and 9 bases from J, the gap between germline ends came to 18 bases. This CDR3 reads CASSSTDSFLQYF. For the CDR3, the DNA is TGTGCCAGCAGCTCCACGGACAGCTTTCTGCAGTACTTC.

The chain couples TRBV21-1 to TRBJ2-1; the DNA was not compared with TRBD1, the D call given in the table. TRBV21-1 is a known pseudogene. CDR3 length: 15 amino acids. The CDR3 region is CASTYTGTGWDEQFF. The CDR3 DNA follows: TGTGCCAGCACCTATACCGGGACAGGATGGGATGAGCAGTTCTTC.

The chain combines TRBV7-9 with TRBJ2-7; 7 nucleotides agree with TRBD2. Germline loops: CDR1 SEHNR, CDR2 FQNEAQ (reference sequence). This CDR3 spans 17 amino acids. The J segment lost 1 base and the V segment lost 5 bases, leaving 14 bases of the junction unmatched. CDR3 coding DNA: TGTGCCAGCAGCCCTGGAGGGGAGGGAGGGGCATCCTACGAGCAGTACTTC. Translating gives CASSPGGEGGASYEQYF.

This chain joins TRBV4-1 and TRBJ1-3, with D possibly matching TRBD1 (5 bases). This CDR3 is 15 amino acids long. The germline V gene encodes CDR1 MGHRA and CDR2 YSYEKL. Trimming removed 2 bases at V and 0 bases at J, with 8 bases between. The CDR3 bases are TGCGCCAGCAGCCAACGTAGGGGCTCTGGAAACACCATATATTTT. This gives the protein CASSQRRGSGNTIYF.

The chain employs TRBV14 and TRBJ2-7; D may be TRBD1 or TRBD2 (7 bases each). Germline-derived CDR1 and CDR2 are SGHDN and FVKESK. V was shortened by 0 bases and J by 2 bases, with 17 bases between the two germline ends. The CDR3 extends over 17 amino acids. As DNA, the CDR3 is TGTGCCAGCAGCCAAGACTCCCAGACAGGGAGGGCCTACGAGCAGTACTTC. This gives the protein CASSQDSQTGRAYEQYF.

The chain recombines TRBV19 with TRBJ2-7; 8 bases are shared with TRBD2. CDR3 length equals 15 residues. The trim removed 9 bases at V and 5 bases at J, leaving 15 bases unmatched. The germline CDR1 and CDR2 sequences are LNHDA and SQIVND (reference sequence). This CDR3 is CASSLYGGGLNEQYF. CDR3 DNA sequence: TGTGCCAGCTCCCTCTATGGCGGGGGGTTGAACGAGCAGTACTTC.

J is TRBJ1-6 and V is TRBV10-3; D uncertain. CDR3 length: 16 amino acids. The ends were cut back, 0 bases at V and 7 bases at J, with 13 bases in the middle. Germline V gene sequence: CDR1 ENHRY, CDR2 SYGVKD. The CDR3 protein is CAISESASRSNSPLHF. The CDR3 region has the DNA TGTGCCATCAGTGAGTCTGCGAGTAGGTCAAATTCACCCCTCCACTTT.

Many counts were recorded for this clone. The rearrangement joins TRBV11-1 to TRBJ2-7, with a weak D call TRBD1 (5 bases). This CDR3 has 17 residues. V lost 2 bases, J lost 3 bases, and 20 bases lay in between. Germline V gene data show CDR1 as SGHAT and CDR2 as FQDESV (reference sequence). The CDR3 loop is CASSLRPVQESYYEQYF. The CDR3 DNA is TGTGCCAGCAGCTTACGTCCGGTACAGGAGAGTTACTACGAGCAGTACTTC.

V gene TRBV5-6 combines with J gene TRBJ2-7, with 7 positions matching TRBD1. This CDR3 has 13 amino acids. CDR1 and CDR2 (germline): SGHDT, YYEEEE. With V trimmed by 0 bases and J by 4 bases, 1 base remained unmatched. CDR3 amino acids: CASSLETGYEQYF. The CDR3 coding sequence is TGTGCCAGCAGCTTGGAGACAGGGTACGAGCAGTACTTC.

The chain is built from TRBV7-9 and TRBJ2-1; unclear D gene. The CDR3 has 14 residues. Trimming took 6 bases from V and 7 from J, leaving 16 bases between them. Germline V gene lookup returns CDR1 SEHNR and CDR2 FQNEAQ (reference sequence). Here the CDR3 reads CASSWTDAWNEQFF. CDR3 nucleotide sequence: TGTGCCAGCAGTTGGACGGATGCCTGGAATGAGCAGTTCTTC. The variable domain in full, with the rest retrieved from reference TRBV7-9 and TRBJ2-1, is DTGVSQNPRHKITKRGQNVTFRCDPISEHNRLYWYRQTLGQGPEFLTYFQNEAQLEKSRLLSDRFSAERPKGSFSTLEIQRTEQGDSAMYLCASSWTDAWNEQFFGPGTRLTVL.

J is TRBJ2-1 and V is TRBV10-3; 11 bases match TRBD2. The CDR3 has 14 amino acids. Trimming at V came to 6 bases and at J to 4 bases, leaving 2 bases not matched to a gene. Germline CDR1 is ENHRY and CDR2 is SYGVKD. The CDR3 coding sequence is TGTGCCATCAGCGGGACTAGCGGTTACAATGAGCAGTTCTTC. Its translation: CAISGTSGYNEQFF.

CDR3: CASTSGTGAQPQHF. The CDR3 coding sequence is TGTGCCAGCACCTCAGGGACAGGGGCTCAGCCCCAGCATTTT. The J gene is TRBJ1-5, the V gene TRBV5-6; 10 positions match TRBD1. The CDR3 has 14 amino acids. Germline assignment: CDR1 SGHDT and CDR2 YYEEEE. Germline trimming cut 6 bases from V and 6 bases from J; bases unmatched to any gene: 6.

The CDR3 reads CASSFDDLGSYEQYF. The CDR3 bases are TGCGCCAGCAGCTTCGATGATCTAGGTTCCTACGAGCAGTACTTC. The V gene is TRBV5-1, the J gene TRBJ2-7; D not resolved. The CDR3 sequence is 15 residues long. Trimming pared 2 bases from V and 1 base from J, leaving 13 bases between. The germline CDR1 and CDR2 sequences are SGHRS and YFSETQ.

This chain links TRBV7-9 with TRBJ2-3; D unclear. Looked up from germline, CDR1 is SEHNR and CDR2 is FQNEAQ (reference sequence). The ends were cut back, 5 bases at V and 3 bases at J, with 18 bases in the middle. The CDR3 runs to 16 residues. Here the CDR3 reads CASSNAPGLGTDTQYF. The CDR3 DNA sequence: TGTGCCAGCAGCAACGCCCCGGGTCTGGGGACAGATACGCAGTATTTT.

This CDR3 is CASSLSRGDQETQYF. Written as DNA, the CDR3 is TGTGCCAGCAGTTTATCCAGGGGTGACCAAGAGACCCAGTACTTC. The V and J genes are TRBV27 and TRBJ2-5; maybe TRBD1 (6 bases). V was trimmed by 0 bases and J by 0 bases, leaving 8 bases between them. Germline V gives CDR1 MNHEY, CDR2 SMNVEV (reference sequence). The CDR3 has 15 residues.

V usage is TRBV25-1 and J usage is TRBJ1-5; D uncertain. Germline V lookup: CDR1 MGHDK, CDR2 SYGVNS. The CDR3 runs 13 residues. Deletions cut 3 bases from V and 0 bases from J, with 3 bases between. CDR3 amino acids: CASSDFSNQPQHF. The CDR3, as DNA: TGTGCCAGCAGTGATTTTAGCAATCAGCCCCAGCATTTT.

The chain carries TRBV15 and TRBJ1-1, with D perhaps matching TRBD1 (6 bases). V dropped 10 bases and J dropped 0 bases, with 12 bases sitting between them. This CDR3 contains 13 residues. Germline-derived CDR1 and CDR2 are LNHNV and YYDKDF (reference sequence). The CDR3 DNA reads TGTGCCATCCAGGACAGTTTGAACACTGAAGCTTTCTTT. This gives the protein CAIQDSLNTEAFF. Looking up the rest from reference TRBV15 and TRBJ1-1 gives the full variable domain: DAMVIQNPRYQVTQFGKPVTLSCSQTLNHNVMYWYQQKSSQAPKLLFHYYDKDFNNEADTPDNFQSRRPNTSFCFLDIRSPGLGDTAMYLCAIQDSLNTEAFFGQGTRLTVV.

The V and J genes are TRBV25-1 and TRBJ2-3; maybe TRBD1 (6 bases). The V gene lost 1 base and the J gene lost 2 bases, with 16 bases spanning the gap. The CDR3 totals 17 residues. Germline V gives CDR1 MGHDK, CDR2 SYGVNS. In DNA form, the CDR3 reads TGTGCCAGCAGTGAATTTTGGACAGAGAAGATCACAGATACGCAGTATTTT. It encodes CASSEFWTEKITDTQYF.

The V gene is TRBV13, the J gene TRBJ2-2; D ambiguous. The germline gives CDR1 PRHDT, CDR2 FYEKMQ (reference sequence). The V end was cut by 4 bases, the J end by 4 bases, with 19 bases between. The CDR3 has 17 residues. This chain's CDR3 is CASSSFTRHYSTGELFF. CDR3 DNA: TGTGCCAGCAGCTCCTTTACCCGACACTATAGCACCGGGGAGCTGTTTTTT.

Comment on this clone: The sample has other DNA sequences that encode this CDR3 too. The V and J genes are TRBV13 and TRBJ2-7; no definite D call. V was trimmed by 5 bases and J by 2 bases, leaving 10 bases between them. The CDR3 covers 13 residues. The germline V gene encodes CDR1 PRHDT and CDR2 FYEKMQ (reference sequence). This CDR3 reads CASSPRLAYEQYF. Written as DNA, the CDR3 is TGTGCCAGCAGCCCTCGTCTAGCCTACGAGCAGTACTTC.

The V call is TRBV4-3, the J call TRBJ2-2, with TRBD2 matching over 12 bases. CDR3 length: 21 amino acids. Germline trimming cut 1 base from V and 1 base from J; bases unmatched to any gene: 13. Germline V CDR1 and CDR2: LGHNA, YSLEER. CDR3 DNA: TGCGCCAGCAGCCAAGTATGGGGTGGGCTAGCGGGAGGGAAGAACACCGGGGAGCTGTTTTTT. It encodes CASSQVWGGLAGGKNTGELFF.

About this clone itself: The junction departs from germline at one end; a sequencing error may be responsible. CDR3 nucleotide sequence: TGTGCCAGCCGTTTCGGGTACCTCCCCTACGAGCAGTACTTC. Amino acids: CASRFGYLPYEQYF. The chain is built from TRBV28 and TRBJ2-7; D unclear. The CDR3 contains 14 residues. Germline CDR1 reads MDHEN; CDR2 reads SYDVKM.

CDR3: CASSQPIGGLTAEAFF. The CDR3 nucleotides read TGCGCCAGCAGCCAGCCTATTGGTGGATTAACCGCGGAAGCTTTCTTT. The chain recombines TRBV4-1 with TRBJ1-1; no firm D call. Germline V gene lookup returns CDR1 MGHRA and CDR2 YSYEKL. The CDR3 has 16 residues. Between the trimmed V and J ends, which lost 3 bases and 8 bases, there was a span of 22 bases.